This T cell receptor beta chain is from a study of blood T cell repertoires in COVID-19. Study at large: Donors in the United States, Italy and Spain gave samples during acute or convalescent COVID-19. PBMCs, B-cell-depleted T cells, or T cells provided the cDNA or gDNA that made up the material.

The germline V gene encodes CDR1 LNHDA and CDR2 SQIVND (reference sequence). The V and J ends lost 5 bases and 1 base, in that order; junction bases with no gene match: 2. CDR3 length: 14 residues. Per the study methods: Estimation of nucleated cell counts was performed using reference gene primer amplification. The data were produced by immunoSEQ multiplex PCR, yet TCRdb's version contains in-frame clones alone and is incomplete. V, J and clone size are those of that table, while D and trimming were read from the DNA. The data contain some 260,000 clones, approximately 88% of them singletons. While infection was still active, Seattle patients were enrolled and then followed longitudinally.

Input material: peripheral blood. The chain employs TRBV19 and TRBJ2-5; 9 nucleotides line up with TRBD1. This TCR derives from a woman between 25 and 40 years old with COVID-19, enrolled during active disease. The CDR3 bases are TGTGCCAGTAGTCGGACAGGGGTCCAAGAGACCCAGTACTTC. Protein sequence: CASSRTGVQETQYF. The variable domain in full, completed from reference TRBV19 and TRBJ2-5, reads DGGITQSPKYLFRKEGQNVTLSCEQNLNHDAMYWYRQDPGQGLRLIYYSQIVNDFQKGDIAEGYSVSREKKESFPLTVTSAQKNPTAFYLCASSRTGVQETQYFGPGTRLLVL.